This T cell receptor (beta chain) was retrieved from a study of OX40 agonist ivuxolimab in advanced cancers. About the research overall: The patients received ivuxolimab by intravenous route every 2 weeks at 0.01 to 10 mg/kg.

V was clipped by 3 bases and J by 5 bases, with 13 bases between them. The V gene's germline CDR1 is SGDLS and CDR2 YYNGEE. The CDR3 totals 14 residues. Repertoires were generated with immunoSEQ multiplex PCR, while TCRdb's copy carries only in-frame clones and drops some. This table holds under 90,000 clones, roughly 91% found once. The TCR sequence derives from an adult with an advanced solid tumor such as melanoma, head and neck, liver or kidney cancer. The input for sequencing was CD4+ or CD8+ T cells sorted from blood, taken in a trial of the OX40 agonist ivuxolimab. J is TRBJ2-3 and V is TRBV9; either TRBD1 or TRBD2 may supply D (6 bases each). The chain's CDR3 is CASSARGGQDTQYF. CDR3 nucleotide sequence: TGTGCCAGCAGCGCCAGAGGGGGGCAAGATACGCAGTATTTT.